This T cell receptor (beta chain) was sequenced during a study of blood T cell repertoires in COVID-19. The data were produced by immunoSEQ multiplex PCR, yet TCRdb's version contains in-frame clones alone and is incomplete. The sample has under 250,000 clones, approximately 85% seen once. Per the germline V gene, CDR1 is MNHEY and CDR2 is SVGAGI. The CDR3 length is 15 residues. With 2 bases clipped from V and 2 bases from J, the junction kept 6 bases outside the gene matches. The chain recombines TRBV6-5 with TRBJ2-7, with 7 bases that match TRBD2. The TCR was taken from a man older than 75 with acute or convalescent COVID-19. Sequencing input: peripheral blood. CDR3 nucleotides: TGTGCCAGCAGTTACGGCGCGGGGGTCACCTACGAGCAGTACTTC. Residues: CASSYGAGVTYEQYF.